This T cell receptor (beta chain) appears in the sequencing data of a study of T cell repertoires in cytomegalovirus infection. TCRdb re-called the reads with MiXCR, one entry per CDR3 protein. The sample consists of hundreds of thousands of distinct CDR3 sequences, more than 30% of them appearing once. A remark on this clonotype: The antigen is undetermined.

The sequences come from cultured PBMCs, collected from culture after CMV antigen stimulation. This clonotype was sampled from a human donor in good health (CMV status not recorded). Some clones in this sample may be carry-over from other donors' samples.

For the CDR3, the DNA is TGCAGTGCTTTAAGCGGGAGCATGAACACTGAAGCTTTCTTT. It encodes CSALSGSMNTEAFF. The chain carries TRBV20-1 and TRBJ1-1, with D unresolved. Deletions cut 5 bases from V and 0 bases from J, with 13 bases between. There are 14 residues in the CDR3. CDR1 and CDR2 (germline): DFQATT, SNEGSKA (reference sequence).